The 6 T cell receptor beta chains below come from one sample, sequenced in a study of blood T cell repertoires in COVID-19. Only in-frame clones appear in the TCRdb table, and some are missing; sequencing was by immunoSEQ multiplex PCR. Of around 68,000 clones listed, 75% to 90% are singletons. Sequencing used peripheral blood. These receptors came from a middle-aged man with active COVID-19.

The CDR3 loop is CASSPRLVSETQYF. CDR3 coding DNA: TGTGCCAGCAGCCCTCGACTAGTATCGGAGACCCAGTACTTC. The chain combines TRBV9 with TRBJ2-5; D is possibly TRBD2 (6 bases). The CDR3 is 14 residues long. Germline V gene data show CDR1 as SGDLS and CDR2 as YYNGEE. V was cut by 4 bases and J by 5 bases, with 15 bases left in between.

V is TRBV3-1 (or the pseudogene TRBV3-2) and J is TRBJ2-5; a possible D gene is TRBD2 (6 bases). The CDR3 has 14 amino acids. Germline lookup yields CDR1 LGHDT and CDR2 YNNKEL (reference sequence). V shed 4 bases and J shed 3 bases, with 12 bases lying between them. DNA of the CDR3: TGTGCCAGCAGCCTAACTAGCCTGGAAGAGACCCAGTACTTC. This encodes CASSLTSLEETQYF.

The rearrangement joins TRBV3-1 (or the pseudogene TRBV3-2) to TRBJ2-6; D unresolved. V was cut by 4 bases and J by 3 bases, with 13 bases left in between. The CDR3 totals 16 residues. The germline V gene encodes CDR1 LGHDT and CDR2 YNNKEL (reference sequence). CDR3 sequence (DNA): TGTGCCAGCAGCCGCTCGGAGAGTCGTGGGGCCAACGTCCTGACTTTC. Translated: CASSRSESRGANVLTF.

The chain is built from TRBV4-3 and TRBJ2-1; the match to TRBD1 covers 9 bases. V was clipped by 0 bases and J by 8 bases; unmatched bases: 8. Germline loops: CDR1 LGHNA, CDR2 YSLEER. This CDR3 spans 16 amino acids. The CDR3 region is CASSQDRGGQGHEQFF. The CDR3 DNA is TGCGCCAGCAGCCAAGATCGTGGGGGACAGGGACATGAGCAGTTCTTC.

The CDR3: CASSAGISMSYTF. In DNA, the CDR3 is TGCGCCAGCAGCGCAGGGATATCTATGAGCTACACCTTC. The rearrangement links TRBV5-1 to TRBJ1-2, with D tentatively TRBD1 (5 bases). CDR3 length: 13 amino acids. V shed 4 bases and J shed 9 bases, with 16 bases lying between them. CDR1 and CDR2 from the germline V gene are SGHRS and YFSETQ.

The CDR3 region has the DNA TGTGCCAGCAGGGGAGGGGACAGGGGGACTGAAGCTTTCTTT. Its translation: CASRGGDRGTEAFF. The genes are TRBV2 and TRBJ1-1; TRBD1 agrees at 11 bases. From germline, CDR1 is SNHLY and CDR2 FYNNEI. This CDR3 is 14 amino acids long. J lost 5 bases, V lost 6 bases, and 5 bases had no gene match.